The 15 T cell receptor beta chains listed next were all sequenced from one sample in a study of CD8 T cells in ankylosing spondylitis. One entry per CDR3 protein, called by TCRdb with MiXCR from the 5' RACE reads. Among about 31,000 distinct CDR3 sequences, 5.5% to 8% were seen once, and the ten largest hold about 10%. The sequenced sample was blood, either unsorted or a sorted T cell fraction (not recorded which). These receptors came from a male donor with ankylosing spondylitis or in good health (not recorded which).

At least ten counts were recorded for this clonotype. The gene calls are TRBV19 and TRBJ2-2; D is unclear. Deletions cut 4 bases from V and 3 bases from J, with 6 bases between. The length of the CDR3 is 13 residues. Per the germline V gene, CDR1 is LNHDA and CDR2 is SQIVND (reference sequence). The CDR3 nucleotides read TGTGCCAGTAGTAGCGACTACACCGGGGAGCTGTTTTTT. Translated: CASSSDYTGELFF.

This clonotype was picked up many times. The chain is built from TRBV25-1 and TRBJ1-1; no clear D. The ends were cut back, 7 bases at V and 8 bases at J, with 14 bases in the middle. The CDR3 loop spans 12 amino acids. CDR1 and CDR2 (germline): MGHDK, SYGVNS. CDR3 residues: CASTPWGGEAFF. In nucleotides, the CDR3 is TGTGCCAGCACCCCTTGGGGAGGGGAAGCTTTCTTT.

This clonotype was seen repeatedly, ten times or more. This CDR3 reads CATSDFGRSSGNADTQYF. The CDR3 DNA follows: TGTGCCACCAGTGATTTCGGGAGGAGTAGCGGGAACGCAGATACGCAGTATTTT. V and J are TRBV24-1 and TRBJ2-3; 8 bases fit TRBD2. Germline assignment: CDR1 KGHDR and CDR2 SFDVKD. V trimming: 1 base; J trimming: 4 bases; junction bases outside the gene matches: 12. There are 18 residues in the CDR3.

This clonotype was recorded at least ten times. The chain is built from TRBV4-2 and TRBJ2-2; 15 bases match TRBD2. After removal of 5 bases from V and 5 bases from J, the junction contained 9 bases not matched to a gene. The CDR3 consists of 18 residues. In germline, CDR1 is LGHNA, CDR2 YNFKEQ. The CDR3 DNA reads TGTGCCAGCAGCTATGAGGGACTAGCGGGAGGCGGGACCGGGGAGCTGTTTTTT. Protein sequence: CASSYEGLAGGGTGELFF.

This clonotype appeared many times. The chain uses TRBV20-1 and TRBJ2-7, with D uncertain. CDR1 DFQATT and CDR2 SNEGSKA come from the germline V gene (reference sequence). With 4 bases removed from V and 0 bases from J, the gap between germline ends came to 10 bases. CDR3 length: 13 residues. CDR3 sequence reads: CSAKWGGSYEQYF. CDR3 nucleotides: TGCAGTGCTAAGTGGGGTGGCTCCTACGAGCAGTACTTC.

The chain has TRBV5-8 and TRBJ1-5; D is perhaps TRBD1 (5 bases). Trimming removed 0 bases at V and 5 bases at J, with 9 bases between. Germline V gives CDR1 SGHTS, CDR2 YDEGEE. The CDR3 loop spans 14 amino acids. Here the CDR3 reads CASSLGQLDQPQHF. In DNA, the CDR3 is TGTGCCAGCAGCTTGGGACAGCTTGATCAGCCCCAGCATTTT.

There are many counts of this clonotype. J is TRBJ2-7 and V is TRBV20-1, with D possibly matching TRBD1 (6 bases). Germline CDR1 DFQATT, CDR2 SNEGSKA (reference sequence). The CDR3 contains 13 residues. Trimming took 3 bases from V and 1 from J, leaving 10 bases between them. The CDR3 spells CSASPTGSYEQYF. In nucleotides, the CDR3 is TGCAGTGCTAGCCCCACAGGGTCCTACGAGCAGTACTTC.

This clonotype was observed many times. The CDR3, as DNA: TGCAGTGCTAGACCCAACCAGCCAACTAATGAAAAACTGTTTTTT. Its protein product is CSARPNQPTNEKLFF. The chain carries TRBV20-1 and TRBJ1-4; no firm D call. This CDR3 has 15 amino acids. V dropped 2 bases and J dropped 0 bases, with 10 bases sitting between them. Germline lookup yields CDR1 DFQATT and CDR2 SNEGSKA (reference sequence).

This clonotype was seen repeatedly, ten times or more. The chain combines TRBV7-9 with TRBJ2-2; 9 nucleotides match TRBD2. Germline loops: CDR1 SEHNR, CDR2 FQNEAQ (reference sequence). The junction had 6 bases not matched to a gene; V was cut back by 4 bases and J by 0 bases. The CDR3 loop spans 17 amino acids. The CDR3 loop reads CASSSVTSGANTGELFF. DNA for the CDR3: TGTGCCAGCAGCTCGGTGACTAGCGGCGCGAACACCGGGGAGCTGTTTTTT.

The chain has TRBV5-1 and TRBJ1-4; D is unclear. Trimming cost V 1 base and J 2 bases, with 12 bases left between them. Germline CDR1 reads SGHRS; CDR2 reads YFSETQ. The CDR3 totals 16 residues. As DNA, the CDR3 is TGCGCCAGCAGCTTGTGGAGATCTGGGACTAATGAAAAACTGTTTTTT. This sequence encodes CASSLWRSGTNEKLFF. The complete variable domain, with remaining parts taken from reference TRBV5-1 and TRBJ1-4, reads KAGVTQTPRYLIKTRGQQVTLSCSPISGHRSVSWYQQTPGQGLQFLFEYFSETQRNKGNFPGRFSGRQFSNSRSEMNVSTLELGDSALYLCASSLWRSGTNEKLFFGSGTQLSVL.

This clonotype was recorded at least ten times. The chain employs TRBV10-3 and TRBJ2-7, with unresolved D. Germline V lookup: CDR1 ENHRY, CDR2 SYGVKD. The CDR3 is 14 residues long. V gave up 2 bases and J gave up 6 bases, with 14 bases separating them. The CDR3 here is CAISETGRPGEQYF. The CDR3 nucleotides read TGTGCCATCAGTGAGACCGGACGGCCCGGCGAGCAGTACTTC.

The rearrangement uses TRBV4-1 and TRBJ2-1; D gene uncertain. CDR3 length equals 21 residues. Trimming removed 8 bases at V and 0 bases at J, with 32 bases between. The germline CDR1 and CDR2 sequences are MGHRA and YSYEKL. CDR3 residues: CASGSSLGPVSVISSYNEQFF. The DNA of the CDR3 is TGCGCCAGCGGCTCCAGCCTGGGCCCCGTATCGGTTATTAGCTCCTACAATGAGCAGTTCTTC.

This clonotype was seen many times. The rearrangement links TRBV5-1 to TRBJ2-7; D ambiguous. Trimming took off 0 bases at V and 0 bases at J, with 4 bases between the two ends. Germline CDR1 is SGHRS and CDR2 is YFSETQ. The CDR3 covers 13 residues. The CDR3 spells CASSLDNSYEQYF. The CDR3 DNA reads TGCGCCAGCAGCTTGGACAACTCCTACGAGCAGTACTTC.

In its sample, this clonotype was seen many times. This sequence joins TRBV29-1 and TRBJ2-5; 12 nucleotides agree with TRBD2. Germline V gives CDR1 SQVTM, CDR2 ANQGSEA. V lost 6 bases, J lost 1 base, and 6 bases stayed unmatched. The CDR3 covers 15 residues. The chain's CDR3 is CSVLAGGGPQETQYF. CDR3 DNA sequence: TGCAGCGTCCTAGCGGGAGGGGGTCCCCAAGAGACCCAGTACTTC.

This clonotype was seen repeatedly, ten times or more. The CDR3 is CASSFGGQGVQYF. The CDR3 nucleotides are TGTGCCAGCAGTTTTGGAGGACAGGGGGTTCAGTACTTC. This chain uses TRBV28 with TRBJ2-4; 10 bases align to TRBD1. CDR3 length: 13 residues. The J segment lost 11 bases and the V segment lost 3 bases, leaving 4 bases of the junction unmatched. Germline CDR1 reads MDHEN; CDR2 reads SYDVKM.